What follows are 17 T cell receptor beta chains derived from one specimen sequenced in a study of cytomegalovirus exposure and HLA in healthy donors. The PCR made use of 60 Vbeta and 13 Jbeta primers. TCRdb's copy holds only in-frame clones and misses some; the assay was immunoSEQ multiplex PCR. Found here are fewer than 90,000 clones, roughly 80% of them singletons; the top ten hold approximately 1.4%. Sequenced material: PBMCs. Receptors were obtained from a male donor in good health and CMV-seronegative.

The CDR3 DNA sequence: TGTGCCAGCAGCCCGAGCGGACAGGAATATTCACCCCTCCACTTT. Translating it yields CASSPSGQEYSPLHF. The chain combines TRBV7-2 with TRBJ1-6; 7 nucleotides line up with TRBD1. The J segment lost 8 bases and the V segment lost 5 bases, leaving 9 bases of the junction unmatched. Germline V lookup: CDR1 SGHTA, CDR2 FQGNSA. This CDR3 has 15 amino acids.

This clone appeared a single time. The V gene is TRBV28, the J gene TRBJ2-7, with no clear D. V shed 6 bases and J shed 2 bases, with 14 bases lying between them. CDR1 is MDHEN, CDR2 SYDVKM, per germline. The CDR3 length is 14 residues. The CDR3 nucleotides are TGTGCCAGCAGGCCCCGCGGCAGAACCTACGAGCAGTACTTC. It is translated as CASRPRGRTYEQYF.

This clone was counted between two and nine times. V is TRBV19 and J is TRBJ1-4; 7 nucleotides match TRBD1. V shed 4 bases and J 8 bases; nucleotides not matched to a gene: 13. Germline-derived CDR1 and CDR2 are LNHDA and SQIVND (reference sequence). This CDR3 spans 16 amino acids. The CDR3 loop reads CASSTTRQGDREKLFF. The CDR3 DNA sequence: TGTGCCAGTAGTACGACGCGACAGGGAGATAGGGAAAAACTGTTTTTT. The full variable domain, completed using reference TRBV19 and TRBJ1-4, is DGGITQSPKYLFRKEGQNVTLSCEQNLNHDAMYWYRQDPGQGLRLIYYSQIVNDFQKGDIAEGYSVSREKKESFPLTVTSAQKNPTAFYLCASSTTRQGDREKLFFGSGTQLSVL.

This clone turned up a few times. This sequence joins TRBV19 and TRBJ1-1; TRBD1 agrees at 8 bases. Germline V lookup: CDR1 LNHDA, CDR2 SQIVND (reference sequence). V lost 6 bases and J lost 0; bases outside the gene matches: 21. The CDR3 runs to 20 residues. The CDR3 sequence is CASRLGTWRQGKGMNTEAFF. The CDR3 DNA sequence: TGTGCCAGTAGATTAGGGACCTGGAGACAGGGGAAGGGGATGAACACTGAAGCTTTCTTT. The full variable domain, completed using reference TRBV19 and TRBJ1-1, is DGGITQSPKYLFRKEGQNVTLSCEQNLNHDAMYWYRQDPGQGLRLIYYSQIVNDFQKGDIAEGYSVSREKKESFPLTVTSAQKNPTAFYLCASRLGTWRQGKGMNTEAFFGQGTRLTVV.

The chain recombines TRBV28 with TRBJ1-5; no clear D gene. The CDR3 covers 11 residues. V dropped 6 bases and J dropped 3 bases, with 3 bases sitting between them. The germline gives CDR1 MDHEN, CDR2 SYDVKM. The CDR3: CASSINQPQHF. DNA of the CDR3: TGTGCCAGCAGCATCAATCAGCCCCAGCATTTT.

This clone has only one observation. The chain uses TRBV6-5 and TRBJ1-5; the D gene is possibly TRBD1 (6 bases). The CDR3 spans 15 residues. Trimming took off 6 bases at V and 0 bases at J, with 12 bases between the two ends. Germline CDR1 MNHEY, CDR2 SVGAGI. CDR3 in DNA: TGTGCCAGCAGCCTGGACAGTTATAGCAATCAGCCCCAGCATTTT. This codes for CASSLDSYSNQPQHF.

The chain carries TRBV2 and TRBJ1-2; 8 bases line up with TRBD1. There are 11 residues in the CDR3. Germline CDR1 reads SNHLY; CDR2 reads FYNNEI. The J segment lost 7 bases and the V segment lost 8 bases, leaving 3 bases of the junction unmatched. The DNA of the CDR3 is TGTGCCAGCCCAGGGGGCCTTGGCTACACCTTC. Its translation is CASPGGLGYTF. The full variable domain, its missing parts supplied by reference TRBV2 and TRBJ1-2, is EPEVTQTPSHQVTQMGQEVILRCVPISNHLYFYWYRQILGQKVEFLVSFYNNEISEKSEIFDDQFSVERPDGSNFTLKIRSTKLEDSAMYFCASPGGLGYTFGSGTRLTVV.

The CDR3 protein is CASSLVQGTIEQYF. CDR3 DNA sequence: TGTGCCAGCAGTTTAGTGCAGGGTACGATCGAGCAGTACTTC. The rearrangement uses TRBV27 and TRBJ2-7; D is perhaps TRBD1 (5 bases). CDR1 is MNHEY, CDR2 SMNVEV, per germline (reference sequence). Trimming removed 2 bases at V and 6 bases at J, with 14 bases between. The CDR3 loop spans 14 amino acids.

The chain uses TRBV10-3 and TRBJ2-7; a weak D match, TRBD2 (7 bases). The ends were cut back, 7 bases at V and 0 bases at J, with 19 bases in the middle. Germline V CDR1 and CDR2: ENHRY, SYGVKD. The CDR3 has 16 residues. The CDR3 reads CAINATGGAGSYEQYF. The DNA for the CDR3 is TGTGCCATCAATGCAACGGGGGGCGCGGGCTCCTACGAGCAGTACTTC.

The chain combines TRBV5-4 with TRBJ2-5; TRBD2 matches 9 bases. This CDR3 has 15 amino acids. Germline assignment: CDR1 SGHNT and CDR2 YYREEE (reference sequence). Trimming cost V 0 bases and J 5 bases; bases outside gene matches: 5. CDR3: CASSLALAGVETQYF. CDR3 nucleotide sequence: TGTGCCAGCAGCTTGGCCTTAGCGGGAGTGGAGACCCAGTACTTC.

V is TRBV10-3 and J is TRBJ1-1; possible D gene TRBD1, 5 bases. This CDR3 has 13 residues. The ends were cut back, 5 bases at V and 1 base at J, with 8 bases in the middle. Per the germline V gene, CDR1 is ENHRY and CDR2 is SYGVKD. The CDR3 DNA reads TGTGCCATCAGTATCGACAGGAACACTGAAGCTTTCTTT. Its protein product is CAISIDRNTEAFF.

The chain recombines TRBV12-2 with TRBJ2-3; the D call of TRBD2 is as the table states it, not checked on the DNA. TRBV12-2 corresponds to a pseudogene. CDR3 length: 16 residues. CDR3 coding DNA: TGTGCAAGTCGCTTAGCGCTGGGACTAGCTGCCGATACGCAGTATTTT. Residues: CASRLALGLAADTQYF.

This clone was counted a few times. Here the CDR3 reads CASKPQTSRDTQYF. CDR3 bases: TGTGCCAGTAAGCCTCAAACTAGCCGGGATACGCAGTATTTT. The rearrangement links TRBV19 to TRBJ2-3, with a weak D call TRBD2 (6 bases). Germline CDR1 and CDR2: LNHDA and SQIVND (reference sequence). V was pared by 7 bases and J by 6 bases, with 17 bases between. This CDR3 contains 14 residues.

The chain links TRBV10-1 to TRBJ2-7, with 9 bases fitting TRBD1. With 7 bases clipped from V and 4 bases from J, the junction kept 5 bases outside the gene matches. This CDR3 is 13 amino acids long. Germline lookup yields CDR1 WNHNN and CDR2 SYGVQD (reference sequence). CDR3 DNA sequence: TGCGCCAGCACTCCCGGGACAGGGTACGAGCAGTACTTC. Protein product: CASTPGTGYEQYF.

Only one count was recorded for this clone. This chain connects TRBV7-9 to TRBJ2-7; D not certain. There are 14 residues in the CDR3. The germline V gene encodes CDR1 SEHNR and CDR2 FQNEAQ (reference sequence). The V gene lost 3 bases and the J gene lost 1 base, with 10 bases spanning the gap. CDR3 in DNA: TGTGCCAGCAGCTTGATAGTAATTTCCTACGAGCAGTACTTC. It encodes CASSLIVISYEQYF.

The gene calls are TRBV28 and TRBJ1-4; 8 bases are a match to TRBD1. The J segment lost 7 bases and the V segment lost 3 bases, leaving 7 bases of the junction unmatched. The V gene's germline CDR1 is MDHEN and CDR2 SYDVKM. The CDR3 consists of 15 residues. CDR3 nucleotides: TGTGCCAGCAGTTTTGGAAGACAGGGGTTTGAAAAACTGTTTTTT. Residues: CASSFGRQGFEKLFF.

This chain connects TRBV28 to TRBJ1-2; a weak D match, TRBD1 (5 bases). Germline-derived CDR1 and CDR2 are MDHEN and SYDVKM. Trimming took off 7 bases at V and 3 bases at J, with 18 bases between the two ends. CDR3 length: 15 residues. CDR3 residues: CASNEQRGGDYGYTF. CDR3 in DNA: TGTGCCAGCAACGAACAAAGGGGAGGGGACTATGGCTACACCTTC.